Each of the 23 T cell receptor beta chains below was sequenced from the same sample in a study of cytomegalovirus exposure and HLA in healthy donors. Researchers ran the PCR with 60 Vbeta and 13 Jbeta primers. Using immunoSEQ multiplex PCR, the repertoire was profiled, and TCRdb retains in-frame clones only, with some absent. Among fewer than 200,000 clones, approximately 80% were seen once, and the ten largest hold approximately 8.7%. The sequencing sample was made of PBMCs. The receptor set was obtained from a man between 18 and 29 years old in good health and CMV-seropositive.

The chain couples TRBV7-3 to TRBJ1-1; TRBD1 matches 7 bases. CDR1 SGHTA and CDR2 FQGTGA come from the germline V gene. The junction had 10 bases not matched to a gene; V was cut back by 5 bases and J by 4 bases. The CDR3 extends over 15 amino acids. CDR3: CASSLHEGARTEAFF. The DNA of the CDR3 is TGTGCCAGCAGCCTACACGAGGGGGCGCGCACTGAAGCTTTCTTT.

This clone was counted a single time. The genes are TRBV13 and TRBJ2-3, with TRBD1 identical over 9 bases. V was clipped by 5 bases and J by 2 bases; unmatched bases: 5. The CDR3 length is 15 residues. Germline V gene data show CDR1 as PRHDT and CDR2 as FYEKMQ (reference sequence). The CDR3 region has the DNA TGTGCCAGCAGCCCGGGACAGGGATACACAGATACGCAGTATTTT. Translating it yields CASSPGQGYTDTQYF.

The CDR3 nucleotides are TGCGCCAGCAGCCACATTAGCGGATCCTACAATGAGCAGTTCTTC. It codes for CASSHISGSYNEQFF. This chain uses TRBV4-1 with TRBJ2-1, with D tentatively TRBD2 (6 bases). Trimming shortened V by 3 bases and J by 1 base, and 10 bases separated the two germline ends. There are 15 residues in the CDR3. Germline V lookup: CDR1 MGHRA, CDR2 YSYEKL.

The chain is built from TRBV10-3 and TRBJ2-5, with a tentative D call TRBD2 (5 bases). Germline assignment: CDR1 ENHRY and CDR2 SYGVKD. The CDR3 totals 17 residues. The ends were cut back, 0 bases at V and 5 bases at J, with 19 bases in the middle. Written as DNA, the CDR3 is TGTGCCATCAGTGAGTCGGTTATCCGGGGAAAGTTGGAGACCCAGTACTTC. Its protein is CAISESVIRGKLETQYF.

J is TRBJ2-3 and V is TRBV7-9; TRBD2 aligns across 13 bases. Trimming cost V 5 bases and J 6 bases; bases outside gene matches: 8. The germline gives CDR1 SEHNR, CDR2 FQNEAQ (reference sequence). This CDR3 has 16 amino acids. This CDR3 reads CASSLRTSGGTDTQYF. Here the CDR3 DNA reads TGTGCCAGCAGCCTCAGGACTAGCGGGGGTACCGATACGCAGTATTTT.

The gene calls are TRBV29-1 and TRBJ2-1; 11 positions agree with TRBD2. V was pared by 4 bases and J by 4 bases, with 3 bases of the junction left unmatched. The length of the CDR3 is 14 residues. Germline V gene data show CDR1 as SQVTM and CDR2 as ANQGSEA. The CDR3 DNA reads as TGCAGCGTTGGGGCTAGCGGGGGGTACAATGAGCAGTTCTTC. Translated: CSVGASGGYNEQFF.

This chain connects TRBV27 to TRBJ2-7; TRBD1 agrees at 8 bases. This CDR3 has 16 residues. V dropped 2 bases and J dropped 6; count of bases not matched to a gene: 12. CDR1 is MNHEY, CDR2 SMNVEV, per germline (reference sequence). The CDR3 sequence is CASSLKGTGGMGEQYF. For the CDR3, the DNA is TGTGCCAGCAGTTTAAAGGGAACAGGGGGTATGGGCGAGCAGTACTTC.

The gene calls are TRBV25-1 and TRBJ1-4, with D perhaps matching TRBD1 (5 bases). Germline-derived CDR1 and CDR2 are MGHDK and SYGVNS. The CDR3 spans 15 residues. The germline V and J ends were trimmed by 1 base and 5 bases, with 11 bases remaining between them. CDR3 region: CASSEFDGGNEKLFF. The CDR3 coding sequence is TGTGCCAGCAGTGAATTTGATGGGGGGAATGAAAAACTGTTTTTT.

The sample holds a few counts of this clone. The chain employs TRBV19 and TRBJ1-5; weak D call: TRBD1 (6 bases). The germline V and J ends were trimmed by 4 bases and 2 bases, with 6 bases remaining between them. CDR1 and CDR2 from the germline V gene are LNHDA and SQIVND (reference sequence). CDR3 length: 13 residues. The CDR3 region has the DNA TGTGCCAGTAGTAAGGGGGGCAATCAGCCCCAGCATTTT. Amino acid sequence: CASSKGGNQPQHF.

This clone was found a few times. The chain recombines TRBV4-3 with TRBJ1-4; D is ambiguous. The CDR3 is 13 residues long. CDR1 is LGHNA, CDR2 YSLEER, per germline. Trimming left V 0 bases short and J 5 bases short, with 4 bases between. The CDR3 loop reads CASSQDRNEKLFF. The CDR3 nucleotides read TGCGCCAGCAGCCAAGATCGGAATGAAAAACTGTTTTTT.

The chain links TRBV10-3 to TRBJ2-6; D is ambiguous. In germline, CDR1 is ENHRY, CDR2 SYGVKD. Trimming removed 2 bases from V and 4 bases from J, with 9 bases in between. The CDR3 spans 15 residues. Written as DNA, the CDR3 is TGTGCCATCAGTGAGCCCAGTACGGGGGCCAACGTCCTGACTTTC. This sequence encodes CAISEPSTGANVLTF.

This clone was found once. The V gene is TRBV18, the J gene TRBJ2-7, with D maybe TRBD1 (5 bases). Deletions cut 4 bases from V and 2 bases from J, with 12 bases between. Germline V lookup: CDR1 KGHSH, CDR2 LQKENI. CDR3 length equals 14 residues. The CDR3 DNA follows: TGTGCCAGCTCACTAAGACAGCCCGCCTACGAGCAGTACTTC. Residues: CASSLRQPAYEQYF.

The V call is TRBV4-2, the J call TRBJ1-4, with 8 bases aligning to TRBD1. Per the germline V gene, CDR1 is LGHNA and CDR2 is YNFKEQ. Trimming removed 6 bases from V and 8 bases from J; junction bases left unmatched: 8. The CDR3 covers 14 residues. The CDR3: CASRPGGAEEKLFF. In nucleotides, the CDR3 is TGTGCCAGCAGACCAGGGGGCGCAGAGGAAAAACTGTTTTTT.

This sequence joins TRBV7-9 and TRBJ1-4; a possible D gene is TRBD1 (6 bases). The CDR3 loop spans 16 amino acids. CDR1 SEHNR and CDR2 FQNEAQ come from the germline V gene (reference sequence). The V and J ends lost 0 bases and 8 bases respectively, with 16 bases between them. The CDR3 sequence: CASSLAGGGLEEKLFF. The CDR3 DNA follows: TGTGCCAGCAGCTTAGCGGGCGGGGGGCTCGAGGAAAAACTGTTTTTT. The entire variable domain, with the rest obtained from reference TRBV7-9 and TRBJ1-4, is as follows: DTGVSQNPRHKITKRGQNVTFRCDPISEHNRLYWYRQTLGQGPEFLTYFQNEAQLEKSRLLSDRFSAERPKGSFSTLEIQRTEQGDSAMYLCASSLAGGGLEEKLFFGSGTQLSVL.

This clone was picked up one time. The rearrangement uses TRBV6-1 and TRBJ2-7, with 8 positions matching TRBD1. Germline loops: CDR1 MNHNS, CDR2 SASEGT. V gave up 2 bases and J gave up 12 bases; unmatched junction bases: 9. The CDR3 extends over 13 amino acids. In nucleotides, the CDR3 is TGTGCCAGCAGTGAAATTACCGACAGGGGACGGTACTTC. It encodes CASSEITDRGRYF.

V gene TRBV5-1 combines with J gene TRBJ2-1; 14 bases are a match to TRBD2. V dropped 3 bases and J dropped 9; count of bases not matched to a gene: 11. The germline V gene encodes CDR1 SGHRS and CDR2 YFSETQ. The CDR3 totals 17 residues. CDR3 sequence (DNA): TGCGCCAGCAGCTCAGGACTAGCGGGAGGTTCCACCCCTGAGCAGTTCTTC. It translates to CASSSGLAGGSTPEQFF.

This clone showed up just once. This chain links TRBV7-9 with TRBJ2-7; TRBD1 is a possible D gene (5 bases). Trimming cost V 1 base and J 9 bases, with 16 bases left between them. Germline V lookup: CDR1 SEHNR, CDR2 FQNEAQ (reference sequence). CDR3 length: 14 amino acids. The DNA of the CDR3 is TGTGCCAGCAGCTTAGACGGCAGGGCCGCTTTGCAGTACTTC. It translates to CASSLDGRAALQYF.

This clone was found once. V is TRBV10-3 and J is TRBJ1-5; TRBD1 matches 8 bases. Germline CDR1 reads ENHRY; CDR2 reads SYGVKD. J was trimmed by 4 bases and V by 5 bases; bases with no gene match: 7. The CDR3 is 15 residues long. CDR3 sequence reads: CAISLQGGENQPQHF. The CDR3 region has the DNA TGTGCCATCAGTTTACAGGGGGGAGAAAATCAGCCCCAGCATTTT.

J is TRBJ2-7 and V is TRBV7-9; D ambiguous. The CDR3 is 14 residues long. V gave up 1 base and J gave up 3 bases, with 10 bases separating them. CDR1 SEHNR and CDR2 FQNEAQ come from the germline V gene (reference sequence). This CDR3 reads CASSLGAYSYEQYF. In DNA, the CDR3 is TGTGCCAGCAGCTTAGGTGCCTACAGCTACGAGCAGTACTTC.

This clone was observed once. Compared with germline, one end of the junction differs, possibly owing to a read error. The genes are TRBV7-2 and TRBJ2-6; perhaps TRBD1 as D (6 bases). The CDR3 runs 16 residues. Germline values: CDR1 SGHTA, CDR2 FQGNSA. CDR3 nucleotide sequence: TGTGCCAGCAGCTTATCGTCAGGGGCTGGGGCCAACGGCCTGACTTTC. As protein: CASSLSSGAGANGLTF.

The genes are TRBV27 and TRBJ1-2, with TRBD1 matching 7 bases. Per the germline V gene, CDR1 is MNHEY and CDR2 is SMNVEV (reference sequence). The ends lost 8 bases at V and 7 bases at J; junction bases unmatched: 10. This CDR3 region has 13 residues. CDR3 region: CASGVGTAGGYTF. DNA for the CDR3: TGTGCCAGCGGCGTCGGGACAGCGGGTGGCTACACCTTC.

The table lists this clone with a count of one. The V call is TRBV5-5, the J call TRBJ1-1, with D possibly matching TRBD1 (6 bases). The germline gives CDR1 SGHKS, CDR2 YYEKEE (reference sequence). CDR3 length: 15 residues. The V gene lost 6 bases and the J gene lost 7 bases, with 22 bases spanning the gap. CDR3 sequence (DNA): TGTGCCAGCACTTTGACAGGCGAGAGGAGGAGTGAAGCTTTCTTT. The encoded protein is CASTLTGERRSEAFF.

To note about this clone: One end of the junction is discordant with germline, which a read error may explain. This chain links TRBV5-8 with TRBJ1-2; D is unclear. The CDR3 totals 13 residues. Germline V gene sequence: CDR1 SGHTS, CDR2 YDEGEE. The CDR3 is CASSLSVHYGYTF. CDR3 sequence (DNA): TGTGCCAGCAGCTTGTCCGTTCACTACGGCTACACCTTC.